The source of this T cell receptor (beta chain) is a study of T cells after yellow fever vaccination. Regarding this clonotype: Its antigen remains unknown.

Study observations and caveats: Reappearance after the booster was seen for most primary-vaccination clones, at 95% to 96% CD4 and more than 80% CD8. Within FACS-sorted repertoires, abundant clonotypes contaminating from the bulk population could be present.

TCRdb re-called the 5' RACE reads with MiXCR, one entry per CDR3 protein. The sample has hundreds of thousands of distinct CDR3 sequences, approximately 8% seen once. The source is a man aged 18 to 30 who received the YFV17D yellow fever vaccine. The sequencing here drew on CD4+ T cells sorted from PBMCs, taken 5 days after the yellow fever booster vaccination.

CDR3 in DNA: TGTGCCAGCAGTTTTGGTGGGACGGTAAACACTGAAGCTTTCTTT. Encoded protein: CASSFGGTVNTEAFF. The chain employs TRBV12-3 or TRBV12-4 and TRBJ1-1; possible D gene TRBD1, 5 bases. This CDR3 has 15 amino acids. Trimming took 3 bases from V and 2 from J, leaving 13 bases between them.